The clone carrying this T cell receptor beta chain has a single count. The record originates from a study of blood T cell repertoires in COVID-19. Study details: The study drew acute and convalescent COVID-19 samples from the United States, Italy and Spain. Sources were T cells, B-cell-depleted T cells, or PBMCs; the material itself was cDNA or gDNA.

Assay used: immunoSEQ multiplex PCR; TCRdb lists only in-frame clones, some missing. The table lists about 160,000 clones, roughly 90% of them singletons, with roughly 2.1% in the top ten. Germline CDR1 and CDR2: MNHEY and SMNVEV (reference sequence). The CDR3 totals 15 residues. V was clipped by 3 bases and J by 4 bases, with 15 bases between them. The sample comprised peripheral blood. This TCR was sampled from a man aged 18 to 30 with acute or convalescent COVID-19. V and J are TRBV27 and TRBJ1-1; D is perhaps TRBD1 (5 bases). CDR3 sequence reads: CASSFLRGGGTEAFF. The CDR3 DNA follows: TGTGCCAGCAGTTTCCTAAGGGGAGGTGGCACTGAAGCTTTCTTT.